A single sample gave rise to the 26 T cell receptor beta chains below, sequenced in a study of T cells after yellow fever vaccination. TCRdb re-called the 5' RACE reads through MiXCR, storing one row per CDR3 protein. The sample has some 400,000 distinct CDR3 sequences; 6.2% are singletons. Specimen: PBMCs, collected 5 days after the yellow fever booster vaccination. The source of these receptors is a young man who received the YFV17D yellow fever vaccine.

In this sample, this clonotype turned up many times. The genes are TRBV27 and TRBJ2-1; possible D gene TRBD2, 6 bases. CDR3 length equals 16 residues. Between the trimmed V and J ends, which lost 6 bases and 6 bases, there was a span of 21 bases. The germline V gene encodes CDR1 MNHEY and CDR2 SMNVEV (reference sequence). CDR3 in DNA: TGTGCCAGCAGCCCACAGGCAGGAGGGCCATCCAATGAGCAGTTCTTC. The encoded protein is CASSPQAGGPSNEQFF.

Ten or more counts support this clonotype. The V call is TRBV15, the J call TRBJ2-1, with 8 positions matching TRBD2. Germline CDR1 and CDR2: LNHNV and YYDKDF (reference sequence). Trimming took 3 bases from V and 9 from J; bases not matched to a gene: 10. CDR3 length equals 15 residues. CDR3 DNA sequence: TGTGCCACCAGCAGTTCCAGCGGGAGACACGGTGAGCAGTTCTTC. Translating it yields CATSSSSGRHGEQFF.

The gene calls are TRBV5-6 and TRBJ2-5; either TRBD1 or TRBD2 may supply D (5 bases each). The V end lost 4 bases, the J end lost 0 bases, and 13 bases lay between the germline ends. The CDR3 consists of 15 residues. Germline assignment: CDR1 SGHDT and CDR2 YYEEEE. The CDR3 DNA reads as TGTGCCAGCAGCCCCGACGGGACCAACCAAGAGACCCAGTACTTC. Amino acids: CASSPDGTNQETQYF.

This clonotype was seen at least ten times. The chain uses TRBV4-3 and TRBJ2-1; a possible D gene is TRBD1 (6 bases). V shed 3 bases and J shed 3 bases, with 15 bases lying between them. Germline lookup yields CDR1 LGHNA and CDR2 YSLEER. The CDR3 totals 16 residues. This CDR3 reads CASSQSRQVIYNEQFF. The CDR3 region has the DNA TGCGCCAGCAGCCAGAGCCGACAGGTTATCTACAATGAGCAGTTCTTC.

This clonotype was seen repeatedly, ten times or more. The chain is built from TRBV7-2 and TRBJ2-5, with 8 bases fitting TRBD2. The CDR3 runs 14 residues. In germline, CDR1 is SGHTA, CDR2 FQGNSA. V lost 1 base, J lost 4 bases, and 2 bases stayed unmatched. The DNA for the CDR3 is TGTGCCAGCAGCTTAGAACTAGCGGCAGAGACCCAGTACTTC. Translation: CASSLELAAETQYF.

This clonotype was seen repeatedly, ten times or more. The genes are TRBV6-2 or TRBV6-3 and TRBJ2-7; D gene unclear. Germline CDR1 reads MNHEY; CDR2 reads SVGEGT. This CDR3 contains 12 residues. V was shortened by 8 bases and J by 1 base, with 9 bases between the two germline ends. The chain's CDR3 is CASSAFSYEQYF. The CDR3 DNA is TGTGCCAGCTCGGCCTTTTCCTACGAGCAGTACTTC.

This clonotype appeared many times. The chain couples TRBV20-1 to TRBJ2-1; 9 positions match TRBD2. This CDR3 contains 12 residues. CDR1 is DFQATT and CDR2 is SNEGSKA in the germline V gene (reference sequence). The V segment lost 4 bases and the J segment 10 bases; nucleotides outside the gene matches: 5. CDR3 sequence (DNA): TGCAGTGCTAACGAGGGGACTAGCGAGCAGTTCTTC. Protein product: CSANEGTSEQFF.

This clonotype was recorded a few times. The V call is TRBV7-2, the J call TRBJ2-7; 12 bases are a match to TRBD2. Germline assignment: CDR1 SGHTA and CDR2 FQGNSA. The V segment lost 3 bases and the J segment 6 bases; nucleotides outside the gene matches: 6. The CDR3 extends over 15 amino acids. The CDR3 is CASSFALAGGVEQYF. The DNA for the CDR3 is TGTGCCAGCAGCTTTGCGCTAGCGGGAGGGGTCGAGCAGTACTTC.

A few counts support this clonotype. The chain joins TRBV20-1 to TRBJ2-1; 7 bases match TRBD2. The CDR3 contains 14 residues. V gave up 2 bases and J gave up 3 bases; unmatched junction bases: 4. The germline CDR1 and CDR2 sequences are DFQATT and SNEGSKA (reference sequence). CDR3 bases: TGCAGTGCTAGACGGCTAGCGGTCTACAATGAGCAGTTCTTC. Translation gives CSARRLAVYNEQFF.

This clonotype was found many times. V and J are TRBV5-1 and TRBJ1-2; 10 bases agree with TRBD1. The CDR3 extends over 12 amino acids. Trimming at V came to 3 bases and at J to 7 bases, leaving 0 bases not matched to a gene. Germline V gene data show CDR1 as SGHRS and CDR2 as YFSETQ. The CDR3 coding sequence is TGCGCCAGCAGCTGGACAGGGGGTGGCTACACCTTC. Translating gives CASSWTGGGYTF.

This clonotype was counted many times. The genes are TRBV30 and TRBJ2-3, with 7 bases matching TRBD1. Germline V gene sequence: CDR1 GTSNPN, CDR2 SVGIG (reference sequence). The CDR3 has 15 amino acids. V shed 0 bases and J 2 bases; nucleotides not matched to a gene: 5. The CDR3 DNA reads as TGTGCCTGGAGTGTACCTCAGGGGGTCACAGATACGCAGTATTTT. Protein product: CAWSVPQGVTDTQYF.

This clonotype was recorded many times. The rearrangement joins TRBV28 to TRBJ2-1, with TRBD2 as a possible D gene (5 bases). The germline gives CDR1 MDHEN, CDR2 SYDVKM. The CDR3 is 15 amino acids. Deletions cut 8 bases from V and 6 bases from J, with 20 bases between. In DNA, the CDR3 is TGTGCCAGCCTCCGACTCTCCAGCGGAGGCAATGAGCAGTTCTTC. It yields the protein CASLRLSSGGNEQFF.

The table lists this clonotype with a few counts. The chain employs TRBV29-1 and TRBJ2-1; D not resolved. CDR3 size: 14 residues. CDR1 is SQVTM, CDR2 ANQGSEA, per germline. Trimming shortened V by 4 bases and J by 5 bases, and 15 bases separated the two germline ends. CDR3 sequence reads: CSVAGGSTHNEQFF. CDR3 DNA sequence: TGCAGCGTTGCTGGTGGGTCGACCCACAATGAGCAGTTCTTC.

This clonotype was picked up many times. V is TRBV7-2 and J is TRBJ1-4, with no clear D. V was shortened by 6 bases and J by 7 bases, with 12 bases between the two germline ends. Germline CDR1 and CDR2: SGHTA and FQGNSA. CDR3 length: 13 residues. The CDR3 protein is CASRAGRGEKLFF. The CDR3, as DNA: TGTGCCAGCAGAGCAGGACGGGGTGAAAAACTGTTTTTT.

This chain uses TRBV7-9 with TRBJ2-5; D unclear. The germline V gene has CDR1 SEHNR and CDR2 FQNEAQ (reference sequence). Trimming took off 2 bases at V and 5 bases at J, with 9 bases between the two ends. There are 13 residues in the CDR3. As DNA, the CDR3 is TGTGCCAGCAGCTTAATTGCGGTTGAGACCCAGTACTTC. As protein: CASSLIAVETQYF. The complete variable domain, with remaining parts taken from reference TRBV7-9 and TRBJ2-5, reads DTGVSQNPRHKITKRGQNVTFRCDPISEHNRLYWYRQTLGQGPEFLTYFQNEAQLEKSRLLSDRFSAERPKGSFSTLEIQRTEQGDSAMYLCASSLIAVETQYFGPGTRLLVL.

This clonotype was recorded at least ten times. This sequence joins TRBV14 and TRBJ2-2; TRBD1 matches at 7 bases. The CDR3 is 15 residues long. V shed 4 bases, J shed 2 bases, and the junction held 4 bases outside the gene matches. CDR1 and CDR2 (germline): SGHDN, FVKESK. The CDR3 DNA sequence: TGTGCCAGCAGCCGACAGGGATATAACACCGGGGAGCTGTTTTTT. Translation: CASSRQGYNTGELFF.

This clonotype occurred many times. The chain uses TRBV20-1 and TRBJ2-5, with D unclear. Germline V gives CDR1 DFQATT, CDR2 SNEGSKA (reference sequence). CDR3 length: 10 residues. Trimming pared 5 bases from V and 1 base from J, leaving 2 bases between. CDR3 in DNA: TGCAGTGCTTTCCAAGAGACCCAGTACTTC. This translates into CSAFQETQYF.

This clonotype was seen many times. The chain combines TRBV6-1 with TRBJ2-5; no definite D call. CDR3 length equals 16 residues. From germline, CDR1 is MNHNS and CDR2 SASEGT. Trimming took 6 bases from V and 3 from J, leaving 20 bases between them. The CDR3 bases are TGTGCCAGCAGCCCACCGGGCATTTGGAAGGAAGAGACCCAGTACTTC. It specifies CASSPPGIWKEETQYF.

V usage is TRBV5-1 and J usage is TRBJ2-7, with a tentative D call TRBD1 (7 bases). Germline loops: CDR1 SGHRS, CDR2 YFSETQ. V was shortened by 4 bases and J by 6 bases, with 14 bases between the two germline ends. CDR3 length: 13 amino acids. The CDR3 DNA is TGCGCCAGCAGCCCCATCCAGGGGGGCGAGCAGTACTTC. This translates into CASSPIQGGEQYF.

V is TRBV18 and J is TRBJ2-1; perhaps D is TRBD1 or TRBD2 (5 bases each). V was cut by 4 bases and J by 1 base, with 20 bases left in between. The CDR3 loop spans 18 amino acids. Germline CDR1 is KGHSH and CDR2 is LQKENI. This chain's CDR3 is CASSLRRGRDPSYNEQFF. The CDR3 DNA sequence: TGTGCCAGCTCACTCCGTCGTGGTCGGGACCCTTCCTACAATGAGCAGTTCTTC. Together with reference TRBV18 and TRBJ2-1, the CDR3 gives the full variable domain: NAGVMQNPRHLVRRRGQEARLRCSPMKGHSHVYWYRQLPEEGLKFMVYLQKENIIDESGMPKERFSAEFPKEGPSILRIQQVVRGDSAAYFCASSLRRGRDPSYNEQFFGPGTRLTVL.

The chain uses TRBV7-2 and TRBJ2-7; D may be TRBD2 (6 bases). The V gene's germline CDR1 is SGHTA and CDR2 FQGNSA. The V end lost 7 bases, the J end lost 1 base, and 14 bases lay between the germline ends. The CDR3 contains 14 residues. CDR3 protein: CASTVGLSSYEQYF. The CDR3 DNA reads as TGTGCCAGCACCGTGGGACTTTCTTCCTACGAGCAGTACTTC.

J is TRBJ2-4 and V is TRBV20-1; D is unresolved. V was trimmed by 5 bases and J by 8 bases, leaving 13 bases between them. The CDR3 extends over 12 amino acids. CDR1 DFQATT and CDR2 SNEGSKA come from the germline V gene (reference sequence). For the CDR3, the DNA is TGCAGTGCTTCATTCCCTGGGTACATTCAGTACTTC. It specifies CSASFPGYIQYF.

This clonotype was seen many times. The chain recombines TRBV6-4 with TRBJ1-1; D call uncertain. Trimming pared 4 bases from V and 4 bases from J, leaving 10 bases between. This CDR3 is 13 amino acids long. CDR1 and CDR2 (germline): MRHNA, SNTAGT. CDR3 residues: CASSAVRGTEAFF. CDR3 nucleotides: TGTGCCAGCAGTGCAGTTCGGGGCACTGAAGCTTTCTTT.

Worth noting for this clonotype: A much larger clone is a single base away; this may be a read error. The chain recombines TRBV4-3 with TRBJ2-5; possibly TRBD2 for D (6 bases). This CDR3 spans 16 amino acids. V was pared by 1 base and J by 4 bases, with 16 bases between. CDR1 LGHNA and CDR2 YSLEER come from the germline V gene. DNA for the CDR3: TGCGCCAGCAGCCAAGCTCCGAGTGGGAGGCGAGAGACCCAGTACTTC. It specifies CASSQAPSGRRETQYF.

On this clonotype: As the CDR3 is not closed by the conserved phenylalanine or tryptophan, this likely results from a read error. J is TRBJ2-5 and V is TRBV5-6, with D hard to call. Germline V gene data show CDR1 as SGHDT and CDR2 as YYEEEE. This CDR3 contains 14 residues. V dropped 7 bases and J dropped 5 bases, with 18 bases sitting between them. Written as DNA, the CDR3 is TGTGCCAGCGCCCCCGGGCTATTCTGGGAGACCCAGTACTGT. Amino acid sequence: CASAPGLFWETQYC.

In this sample, this clonotype turned up many times. The chain links TRBV4-3 to TRBJ2-2; 9 bases are a match to TRBD2. V gave up 0 bases and J gave up 4 bases; unmatched junction bases: 6. Germline CDR1 is LGHNA and CDR2 is YSLEER. The CDR3 has 17 residues. The CDR3 loop is CASSQDTRRGGTGELFF. The CDR3 DNA follows: TGCGCCAGCAGCCAAGATACTCGGCGGGGGGGCACCGGGGAGCTGTTTTTT.